This note documents a single TCR beta chain sequence. The entry originates in a study of cytotoxic CD8 clonotypes in ibrutinib-treated CLL. This CDR3 comprises 14 residues. Per the germline V gene, CDR1 is MDHEN and CDR2 is SYDVKM. Trimming took off 5 bases at V and 6 bases at J, with 14 bases between the two ends. This table comes from immunoSEQ multiplex PCR, and its TCRdb copy is limited to in-frame clones, with some not included. The table records over 15,000 clones, approximately 81% of them present only once. This TCR was sampled from a human donor with chronic lymphocytic leukemia. The chain uses TRBV28 and TRBJ1-5; possibly TRBD1 for D (6 bases). Source: PBMCs, taken before ibrutinib treatment. CDR3 sequence: CASSPRGLGQPQHF. CDR3 nucleotides: TGTGCCAGCAGTCCTCGGGGGCTGGGTCAGCCCCAGCATTTT.